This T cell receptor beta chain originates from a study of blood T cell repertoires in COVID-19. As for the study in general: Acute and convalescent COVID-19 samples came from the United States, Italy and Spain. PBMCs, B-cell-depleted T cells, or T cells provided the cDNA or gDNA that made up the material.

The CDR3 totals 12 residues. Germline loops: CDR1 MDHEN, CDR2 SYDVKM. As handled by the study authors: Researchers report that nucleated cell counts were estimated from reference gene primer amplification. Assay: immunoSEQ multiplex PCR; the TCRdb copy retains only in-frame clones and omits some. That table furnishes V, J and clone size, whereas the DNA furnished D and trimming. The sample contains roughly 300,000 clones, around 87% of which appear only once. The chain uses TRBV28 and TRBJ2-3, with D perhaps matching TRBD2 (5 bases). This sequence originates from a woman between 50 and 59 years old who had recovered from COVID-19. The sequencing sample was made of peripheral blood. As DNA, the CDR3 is TGTGCGGGGTCCCGGGACACAGATACGCAGTATTTT. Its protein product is CAGSRDTDTQYF.